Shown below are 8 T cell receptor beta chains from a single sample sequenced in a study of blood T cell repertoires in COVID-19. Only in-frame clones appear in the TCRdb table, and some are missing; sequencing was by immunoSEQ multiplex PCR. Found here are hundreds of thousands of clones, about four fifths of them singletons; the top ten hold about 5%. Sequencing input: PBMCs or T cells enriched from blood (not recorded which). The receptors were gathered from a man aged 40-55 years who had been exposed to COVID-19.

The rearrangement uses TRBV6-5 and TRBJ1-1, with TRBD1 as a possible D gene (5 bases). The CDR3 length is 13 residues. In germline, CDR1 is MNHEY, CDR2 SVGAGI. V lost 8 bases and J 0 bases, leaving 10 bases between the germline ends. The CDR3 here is CASLGQLNTEAFF. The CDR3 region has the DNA TGTGCCAGCTTGGGGCAGCTGAACACTGAAGCTTTCTTT.

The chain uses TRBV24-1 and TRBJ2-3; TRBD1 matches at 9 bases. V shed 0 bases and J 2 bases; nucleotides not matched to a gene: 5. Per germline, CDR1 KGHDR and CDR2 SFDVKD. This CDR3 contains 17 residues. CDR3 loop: CATSDLGQGMNTDTQYF. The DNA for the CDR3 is TGTGCCACCAGTGATTTGGGACAGGGGATGAACACAGATACGCAGTATTTT.

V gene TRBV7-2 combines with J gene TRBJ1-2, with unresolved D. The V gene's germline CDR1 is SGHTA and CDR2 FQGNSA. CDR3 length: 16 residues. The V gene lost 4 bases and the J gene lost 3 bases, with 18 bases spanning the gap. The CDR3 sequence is CASSSARSGLHYGYTF. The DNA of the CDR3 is TGTGCCAGCAGCTCGGCAAGATCTGGACTGCACTATGGCTACACCTTC.

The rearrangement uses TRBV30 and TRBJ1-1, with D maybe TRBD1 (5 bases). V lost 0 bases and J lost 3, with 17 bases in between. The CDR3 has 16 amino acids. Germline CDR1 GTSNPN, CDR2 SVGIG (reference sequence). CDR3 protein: CAWSVRAGRKYTEAFF. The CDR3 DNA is TGTGCCTGGAGTGTACGGGCAGGGCGTAAGTACACTGAAGCTTTCTTT.

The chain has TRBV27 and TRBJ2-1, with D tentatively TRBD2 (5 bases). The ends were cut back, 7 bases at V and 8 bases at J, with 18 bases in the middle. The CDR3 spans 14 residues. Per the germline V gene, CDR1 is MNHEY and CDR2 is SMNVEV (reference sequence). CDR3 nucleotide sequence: TGTGCCAGCAAAGAATCGGGGTTTGATCATGAGCAGTTCTTC. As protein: CASKESGFDHEQFF.

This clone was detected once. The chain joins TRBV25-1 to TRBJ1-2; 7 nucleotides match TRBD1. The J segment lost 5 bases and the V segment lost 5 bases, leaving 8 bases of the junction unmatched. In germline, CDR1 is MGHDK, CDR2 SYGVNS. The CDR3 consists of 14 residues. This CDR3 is CASSKGQRTYGYTF. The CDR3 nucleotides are TGTGCCAGCAGTAAGGGACAGAGAACGTATGGCTACACCTTC.

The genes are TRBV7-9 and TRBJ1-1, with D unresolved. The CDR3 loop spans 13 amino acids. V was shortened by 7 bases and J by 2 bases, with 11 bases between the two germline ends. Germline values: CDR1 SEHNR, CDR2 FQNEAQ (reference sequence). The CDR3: CASNRDGNTEAFF. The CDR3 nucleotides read TGTGCCAGCAACCGGGATGGCAACACTGAAGCTTTCTTT.

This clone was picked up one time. The CDR3 sequence is CASSKTGGDYTF. The CDR3 DNA sequence: TGTGCCAGCAGTAAGACAGGGGGCGACTACACCTTC. J is TRBJ1-2 and V is TRBV6-5, with TRBD1 matching over 10 bases. The CDR3 has 12 amino acids. In germline, CDR1 is MNHEY, CDR2 SVGAGI. The V segment lost 5 bases and the J segment 10 bases; nucleotides outside the gene matches: 4.